This T cell receptor (beta chain) was profiled in a study of T cells in Graves' hyperthyroidism and ophthalmopathy. Study-level points and caveats: Ophthalmopathy was distinguished from stable hyperthyroidism by 13 V-J signatures. Before onset, by a median of around 6.4 months, the model predicted ophthalmopathy.

Uncontrolled infection, other autoimmune disease, pregnancy or lactation led to exclusion. PBMCs came from 7.5 to 10 ml fresh peripheral blood. Amplification yielded TCR beta CDR3 regions, with RNA transcripts as the source. HTBI primers were used for first-round RT-PCR of the TCR CDR3. TCRdb processed the multiplex PCR reads anew with MiXCR; each CDR3 protein has one entry. The sample contains under 350,000 distinct CDR3 sequences, 15% to 20% of which appear only once. The CDR3 runs to 11 residues. V dropped 6 bases and J dropped 7 bases, with 10 bases sitting between them. Germline assignment: CDR1 MNHEY and CDR2 SVGEGT. This clonotype has at least ten counts. The antigen is not known.

The sequenced material came from blood. This TCR was sampled from a woman between 45 and 65 years old with Graves' hyperthyroidism. The rearrangement joins TRBV6-2 or TRBV6-3 to TRBJ2-7; D is uncertain. This chain's CDR3 is CASRLGREQYF. The CDR3 DNA reads TGTGCCAGCAGACTCGGTCGAGAGCAGTACTTC.